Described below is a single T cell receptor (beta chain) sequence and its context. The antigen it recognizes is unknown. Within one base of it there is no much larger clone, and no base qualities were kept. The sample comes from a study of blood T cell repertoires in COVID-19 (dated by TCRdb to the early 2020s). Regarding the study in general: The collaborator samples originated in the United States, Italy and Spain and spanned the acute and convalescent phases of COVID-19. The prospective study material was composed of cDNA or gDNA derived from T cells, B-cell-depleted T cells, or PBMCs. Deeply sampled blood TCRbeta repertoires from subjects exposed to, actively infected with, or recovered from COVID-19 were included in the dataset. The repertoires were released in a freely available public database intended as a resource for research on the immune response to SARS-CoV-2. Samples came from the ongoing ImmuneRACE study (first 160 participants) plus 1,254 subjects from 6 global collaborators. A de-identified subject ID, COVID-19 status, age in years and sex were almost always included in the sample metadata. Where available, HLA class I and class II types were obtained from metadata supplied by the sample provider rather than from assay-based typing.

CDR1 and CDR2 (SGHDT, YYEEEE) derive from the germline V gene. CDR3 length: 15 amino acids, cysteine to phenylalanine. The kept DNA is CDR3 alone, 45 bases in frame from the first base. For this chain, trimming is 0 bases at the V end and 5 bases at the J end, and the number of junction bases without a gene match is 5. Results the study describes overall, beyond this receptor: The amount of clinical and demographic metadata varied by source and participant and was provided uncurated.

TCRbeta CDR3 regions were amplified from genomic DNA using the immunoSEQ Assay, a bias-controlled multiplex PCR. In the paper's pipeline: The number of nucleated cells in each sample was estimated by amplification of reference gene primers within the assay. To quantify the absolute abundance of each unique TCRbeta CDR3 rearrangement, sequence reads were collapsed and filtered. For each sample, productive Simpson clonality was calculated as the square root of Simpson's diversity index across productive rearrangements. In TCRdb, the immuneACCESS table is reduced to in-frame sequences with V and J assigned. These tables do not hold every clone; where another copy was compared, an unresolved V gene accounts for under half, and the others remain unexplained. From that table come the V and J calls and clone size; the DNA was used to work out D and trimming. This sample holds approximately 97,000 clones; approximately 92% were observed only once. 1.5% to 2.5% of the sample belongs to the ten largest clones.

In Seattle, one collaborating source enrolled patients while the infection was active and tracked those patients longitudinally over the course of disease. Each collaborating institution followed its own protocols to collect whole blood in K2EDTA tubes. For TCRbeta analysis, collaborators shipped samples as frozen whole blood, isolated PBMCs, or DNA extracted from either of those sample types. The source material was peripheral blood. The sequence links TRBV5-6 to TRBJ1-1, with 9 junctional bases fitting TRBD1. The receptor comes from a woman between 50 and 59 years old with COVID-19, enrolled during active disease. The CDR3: CASSLGDRGETEAFF. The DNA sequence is TGTGCCAGCAGCTTGGGAGACAGGGGGGAGACTGAAGCTTTCTTT.